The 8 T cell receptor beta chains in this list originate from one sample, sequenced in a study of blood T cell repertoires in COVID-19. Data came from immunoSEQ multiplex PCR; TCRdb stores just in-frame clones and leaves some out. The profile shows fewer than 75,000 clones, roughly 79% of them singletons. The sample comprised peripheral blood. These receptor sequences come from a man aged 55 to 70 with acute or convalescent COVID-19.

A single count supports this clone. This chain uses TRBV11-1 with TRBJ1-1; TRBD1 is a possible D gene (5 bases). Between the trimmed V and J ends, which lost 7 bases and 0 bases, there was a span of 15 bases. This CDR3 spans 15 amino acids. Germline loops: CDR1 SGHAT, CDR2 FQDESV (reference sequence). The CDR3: CASTEIDSLNTEAFF. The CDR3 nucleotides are TGTGCCAGCACCGAGATCGACAGCTTGAACACTGAAGCTTTCTTT.

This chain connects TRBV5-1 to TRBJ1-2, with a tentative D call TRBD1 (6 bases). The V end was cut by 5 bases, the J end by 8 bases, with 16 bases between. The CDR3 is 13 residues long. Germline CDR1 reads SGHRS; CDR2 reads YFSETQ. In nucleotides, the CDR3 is TGCGCCAGCAGTGAGCGGACAGACGGAGGCTACACCTTC. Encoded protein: CASSERTDGGYTF.

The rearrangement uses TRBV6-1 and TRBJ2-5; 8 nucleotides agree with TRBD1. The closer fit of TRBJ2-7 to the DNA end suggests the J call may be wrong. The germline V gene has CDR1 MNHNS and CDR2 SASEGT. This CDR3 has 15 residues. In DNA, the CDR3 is TGTGCCAGCAGTGAAGTTGGACAGGGTTCCTACGAGCAGTACTTC. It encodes CASSEVGQGSYEQYF.

This CDR3 reads CASSPIMDRGKAGANVLTF. The DNA for the CDR3 is TGTGCCAGCAGCCCTATTATGGACAGGGGGAAAGCTGGGGCCAACGTCCTGACTTTC. This chain uses TRBV4-2 with TRBJ2-6; the match to TRBD1 covers 10 bases. Germline CDR1 LGHNA, CDR2 YNFKEQ. There are 19 residues in the CDR3. J gave up 2 bases and V 4 bases, and 11 bases lay outside the gene matches.

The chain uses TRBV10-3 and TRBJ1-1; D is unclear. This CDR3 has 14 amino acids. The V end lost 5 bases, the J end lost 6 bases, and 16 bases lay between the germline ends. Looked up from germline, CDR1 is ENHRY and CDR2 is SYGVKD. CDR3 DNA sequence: TGTGCCATCAGTACTGGTCTTGCACTCTCTGAAGCTTTCTTT. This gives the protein CAISTGLALSEAFF.

This CDR3 is CASSPLPTGGGLRGQPQHF. The CDR3 nucleotides are TGTGCCAGCTCACCACTCCCGACAGGGGGTGGCTTAAGAGGTCAGCCCCAGCATTTT. V gene TRBV18 combines with J gene TRBJ1-5; 9 nucleotides line up with TRBD1. The CDR3 runs to 19 residues. Germline trimming cut 1 base from V and 6 bases from J; bases unmatched to any gene: 16. Germline CDR1 reads KGHSH; CDR2 reads LQKENI.

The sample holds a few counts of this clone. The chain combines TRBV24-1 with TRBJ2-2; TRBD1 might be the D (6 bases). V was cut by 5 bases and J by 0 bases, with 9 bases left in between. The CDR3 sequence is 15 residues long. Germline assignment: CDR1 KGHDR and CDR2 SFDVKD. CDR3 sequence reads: CATSVRTANTGELFF. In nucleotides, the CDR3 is TGTGCCACCAGTGTTCGGACAGCGAACACCGGGGAGCTGTTTTTT.

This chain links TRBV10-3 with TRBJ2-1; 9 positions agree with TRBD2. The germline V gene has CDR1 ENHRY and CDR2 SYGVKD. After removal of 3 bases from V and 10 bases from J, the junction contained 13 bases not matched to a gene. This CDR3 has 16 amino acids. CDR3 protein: CAISEDLAGVLREQFF. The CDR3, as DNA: TGTGCCATCAGTGAAGACTTAGCGGGGGTATTGCGCGAGCAGTTCTTC.